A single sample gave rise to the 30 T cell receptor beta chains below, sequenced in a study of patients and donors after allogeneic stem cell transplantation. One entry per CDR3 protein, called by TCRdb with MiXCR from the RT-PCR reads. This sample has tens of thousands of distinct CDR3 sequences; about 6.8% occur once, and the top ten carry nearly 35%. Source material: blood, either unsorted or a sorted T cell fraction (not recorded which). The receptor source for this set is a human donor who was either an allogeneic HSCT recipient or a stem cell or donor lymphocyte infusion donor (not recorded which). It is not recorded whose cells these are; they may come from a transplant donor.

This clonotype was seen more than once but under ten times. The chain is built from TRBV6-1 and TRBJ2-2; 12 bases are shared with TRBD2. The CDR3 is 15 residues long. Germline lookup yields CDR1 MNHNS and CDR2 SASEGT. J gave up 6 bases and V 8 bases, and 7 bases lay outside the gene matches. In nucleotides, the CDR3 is TGTGCCAGCTATCAACCTAGCGGGAGGGCCGGGGAGCTGTTTTTT. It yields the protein CASYQPSGRAGELFF.

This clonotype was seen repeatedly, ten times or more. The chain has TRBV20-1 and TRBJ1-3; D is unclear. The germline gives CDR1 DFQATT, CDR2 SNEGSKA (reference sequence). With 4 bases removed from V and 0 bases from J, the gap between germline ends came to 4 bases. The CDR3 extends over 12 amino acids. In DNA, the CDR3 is TGCAGTGCTATGGTCTCTGGAAACACCATATATTTT. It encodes CSAMVSGNTIYF.

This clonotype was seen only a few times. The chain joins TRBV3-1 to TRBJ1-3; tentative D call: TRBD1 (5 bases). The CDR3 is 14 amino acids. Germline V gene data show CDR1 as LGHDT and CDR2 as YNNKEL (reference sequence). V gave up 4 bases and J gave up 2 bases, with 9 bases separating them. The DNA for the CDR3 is TGTGCCAGCAGCCGGGGGACGGCTGGAAACACCATATATTTT. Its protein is CASSRGTAGNTIYF.

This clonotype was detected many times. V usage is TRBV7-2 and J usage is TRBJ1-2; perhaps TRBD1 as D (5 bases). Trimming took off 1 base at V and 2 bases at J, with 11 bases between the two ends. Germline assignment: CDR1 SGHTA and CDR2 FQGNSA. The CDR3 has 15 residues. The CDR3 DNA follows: TGTGCCAGCAGCTTAGTGGACATACCAAACTATGGCTACACCTTC. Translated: CASSLVDIPNYGYTF. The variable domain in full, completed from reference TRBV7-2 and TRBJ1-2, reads GAGVSQSPSNKVTEKGKDVELRCDPISGHTALYWYRQSLGQGLEFLIYFQGNSAPDKSGLPSDRFSAERTGGSVSTLTIQRTQQEDSAVYLCASSLVDIPNYGYTFGSGTRLTVV.

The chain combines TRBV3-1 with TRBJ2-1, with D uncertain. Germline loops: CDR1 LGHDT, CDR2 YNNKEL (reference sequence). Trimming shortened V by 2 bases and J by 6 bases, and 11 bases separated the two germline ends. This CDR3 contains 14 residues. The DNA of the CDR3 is TGTGCCAGCAGCCAAACGTCGGCTATCAATGAGCAGTTCTTC. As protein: CASSQTSAINEQFF.

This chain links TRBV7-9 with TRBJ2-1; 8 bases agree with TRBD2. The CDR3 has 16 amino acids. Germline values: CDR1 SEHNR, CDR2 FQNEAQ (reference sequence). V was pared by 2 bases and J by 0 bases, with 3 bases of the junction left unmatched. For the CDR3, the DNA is TGTGCCAGCAGCTTAATCGGGACTAGCTCCTACAATGAGCAGTTCTTC. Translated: CASSLIGTSSYNEQFF.

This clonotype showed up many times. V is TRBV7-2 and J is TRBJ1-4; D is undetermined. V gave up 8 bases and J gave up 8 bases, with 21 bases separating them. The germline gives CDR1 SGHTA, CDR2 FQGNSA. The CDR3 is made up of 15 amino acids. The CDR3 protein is CASRYRGTSGEKLFF. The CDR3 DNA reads TGTGCCAGCCGCTACCGAGGCACCTCAGGCGAAAAACTGTTTTTT.

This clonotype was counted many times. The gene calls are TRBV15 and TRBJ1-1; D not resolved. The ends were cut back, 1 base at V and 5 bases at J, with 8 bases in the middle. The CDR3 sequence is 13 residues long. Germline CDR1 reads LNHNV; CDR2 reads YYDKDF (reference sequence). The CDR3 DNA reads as TGTGCCACCAGCAGAGGTCGTCAGACTGAAGCTTTCTTT. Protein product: CATSRGRQTEAFF.

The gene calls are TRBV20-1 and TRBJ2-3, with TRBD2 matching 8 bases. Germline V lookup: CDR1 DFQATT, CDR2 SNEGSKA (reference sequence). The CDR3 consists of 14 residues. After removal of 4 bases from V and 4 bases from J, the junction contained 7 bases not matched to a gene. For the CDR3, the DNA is TGCAGTGCTATTAGCGGGGTTGGGGCAGATACGCAGTATTTT. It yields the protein CSAISGVGADTQYF.

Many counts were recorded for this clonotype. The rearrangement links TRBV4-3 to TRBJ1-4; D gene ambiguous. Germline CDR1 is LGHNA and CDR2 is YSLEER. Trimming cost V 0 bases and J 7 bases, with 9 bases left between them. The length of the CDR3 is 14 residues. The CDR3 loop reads CASSQDWRVEKLFF. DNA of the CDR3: TGCGCCAGCAGCCAAGATTGGAGGGTTGAAAAACTGTTTTTT.

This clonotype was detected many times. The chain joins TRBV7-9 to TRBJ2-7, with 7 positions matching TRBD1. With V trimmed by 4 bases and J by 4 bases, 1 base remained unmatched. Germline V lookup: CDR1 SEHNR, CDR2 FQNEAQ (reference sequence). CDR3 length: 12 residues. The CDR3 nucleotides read TGTGCCAGCAGCTCACAGGGGTACGAGCAGTACTTC. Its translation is CASSSQGYEQYF.

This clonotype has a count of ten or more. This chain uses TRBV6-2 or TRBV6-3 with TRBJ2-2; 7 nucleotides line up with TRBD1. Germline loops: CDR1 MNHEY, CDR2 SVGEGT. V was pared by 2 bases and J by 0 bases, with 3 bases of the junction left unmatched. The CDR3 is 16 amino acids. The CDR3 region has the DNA TGTGCCAGCAGTTACCGTGGACAGGCGAACACCGGGGAGCTGTTTTTT. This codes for CASSYRGQANTGELFF.

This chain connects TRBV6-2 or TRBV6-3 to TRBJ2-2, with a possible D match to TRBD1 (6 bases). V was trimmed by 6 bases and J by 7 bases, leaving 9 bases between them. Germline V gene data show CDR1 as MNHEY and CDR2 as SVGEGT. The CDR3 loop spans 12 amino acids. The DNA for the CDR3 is TGTGCCAGCAGAGGGGGACACGGGGAGCTGTTTTTT. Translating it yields CASRGGHGELFF.

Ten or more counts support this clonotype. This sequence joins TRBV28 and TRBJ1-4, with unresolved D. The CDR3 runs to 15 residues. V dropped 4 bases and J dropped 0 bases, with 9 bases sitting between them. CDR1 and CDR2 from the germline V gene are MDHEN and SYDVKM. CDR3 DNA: TGTGCCAGCAGTTCTCCCGGGTCAACTAATGAAAAACTGTTTTTT. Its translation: CASSSPGSTNEKLFF.

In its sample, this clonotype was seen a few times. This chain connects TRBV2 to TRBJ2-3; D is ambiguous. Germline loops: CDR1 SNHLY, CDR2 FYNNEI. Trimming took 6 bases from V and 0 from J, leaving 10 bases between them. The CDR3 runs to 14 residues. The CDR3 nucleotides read TGTGCCAGCAGGGACGGGTCTAGCACAGATACGCAGTATTTT. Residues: CASRDGSSTDTQYF.

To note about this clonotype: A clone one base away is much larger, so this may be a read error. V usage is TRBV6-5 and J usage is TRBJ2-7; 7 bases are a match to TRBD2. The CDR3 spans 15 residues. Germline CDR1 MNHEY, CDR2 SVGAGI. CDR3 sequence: CASRGMWGGNYEHYF. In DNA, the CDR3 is TGTGCCAGCAGAGGAATGTGGGGGGGGAACTACGAGCATTACTTC.

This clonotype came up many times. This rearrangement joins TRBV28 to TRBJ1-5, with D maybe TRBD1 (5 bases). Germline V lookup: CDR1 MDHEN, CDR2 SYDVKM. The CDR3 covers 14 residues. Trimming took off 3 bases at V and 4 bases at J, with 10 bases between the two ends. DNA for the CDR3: TGTGCCAGCAGTTTCAGGGTCCGGAATCAGCCCCAGCATTTT. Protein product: CASSFRVRNQPQHF.

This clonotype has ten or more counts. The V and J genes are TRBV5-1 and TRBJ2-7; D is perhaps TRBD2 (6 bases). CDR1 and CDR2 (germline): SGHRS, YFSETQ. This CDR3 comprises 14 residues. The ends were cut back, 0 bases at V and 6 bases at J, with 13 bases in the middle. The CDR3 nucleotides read TGCGCCAGCAGCTTGGGGACTATCCGTGGCGAGCAGTACTTC. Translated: CASSLGTIRGEQYF.

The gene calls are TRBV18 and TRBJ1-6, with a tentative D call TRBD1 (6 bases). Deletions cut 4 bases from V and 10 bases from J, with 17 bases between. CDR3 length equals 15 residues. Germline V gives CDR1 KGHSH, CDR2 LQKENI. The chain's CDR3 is CASSLEGGVGSPLHF. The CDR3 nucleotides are TGTGCCAGCTCACTGGAGGGGGGAGTGGGCTCACCCCTCCACTTT.

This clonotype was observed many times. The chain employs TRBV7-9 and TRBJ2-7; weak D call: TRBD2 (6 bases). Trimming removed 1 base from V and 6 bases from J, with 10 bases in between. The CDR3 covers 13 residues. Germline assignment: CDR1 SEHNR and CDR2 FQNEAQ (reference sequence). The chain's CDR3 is CASSLVVGGEQYF. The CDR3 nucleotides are TGTGCCAGCAGCTTAGTAGTGGGAGGCGAGCAGTACTTC.

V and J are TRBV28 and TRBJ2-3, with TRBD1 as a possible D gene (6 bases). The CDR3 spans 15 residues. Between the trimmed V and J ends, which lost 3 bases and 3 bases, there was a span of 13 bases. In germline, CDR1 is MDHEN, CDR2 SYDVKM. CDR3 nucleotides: TGTGCCAGCAGTTTTTTGACCAGGGGTACAGATACGCAGTATTTT. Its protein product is CASSFLTRGTDTQYF.

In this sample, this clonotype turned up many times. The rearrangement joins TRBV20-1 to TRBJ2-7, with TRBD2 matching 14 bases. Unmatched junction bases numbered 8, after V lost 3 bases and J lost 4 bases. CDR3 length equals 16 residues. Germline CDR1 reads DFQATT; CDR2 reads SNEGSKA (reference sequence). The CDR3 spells CSASGLAGGHPYEQYF. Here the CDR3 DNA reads TGCAGTGCTAGCGGACTAGCGGGAGGCCACCCGTACGAGCAGTACTTC.

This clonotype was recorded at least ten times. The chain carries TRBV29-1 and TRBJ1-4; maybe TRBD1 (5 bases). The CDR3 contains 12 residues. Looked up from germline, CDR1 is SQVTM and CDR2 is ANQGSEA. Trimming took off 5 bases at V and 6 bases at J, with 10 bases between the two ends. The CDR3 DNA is TGCAGCGTTCGACAGAATGATGAAAAACTGTTTTTT. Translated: CSVRQNDEKLFF.

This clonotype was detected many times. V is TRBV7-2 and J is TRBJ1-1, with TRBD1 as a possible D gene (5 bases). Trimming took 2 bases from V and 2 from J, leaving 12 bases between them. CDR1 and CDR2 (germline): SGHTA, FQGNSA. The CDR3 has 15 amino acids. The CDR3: CASSLFLGVNTEAFF. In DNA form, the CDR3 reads TGTGCCAGCAGCTTATTTTTGGGGGTAAACACTGAAGCTTTCTTT.

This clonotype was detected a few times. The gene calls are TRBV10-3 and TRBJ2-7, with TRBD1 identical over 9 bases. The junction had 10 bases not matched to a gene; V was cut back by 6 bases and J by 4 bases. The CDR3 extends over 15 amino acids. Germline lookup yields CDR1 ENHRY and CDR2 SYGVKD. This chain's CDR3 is CAISLAGTGTYEQYF. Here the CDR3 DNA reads TGTGCCATCAGCTTAGCCGGGACAGGGACTTACGAGCAGTACTTC.

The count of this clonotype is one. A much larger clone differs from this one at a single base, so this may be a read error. CDR3 bases: TGCGCCAGCAGCCAAGATCGACTCACTGAGCAGTTCTTC. This codes for CASSQDRLTEQFF. The rearrangement links TRBV4-3 to TRBJ2-1; D not certain. CDR1 LGHNA and CDR2 YSLEER come from the germline V gene. V was clipped by 0 bases and J by 9 bases, with 9 bases between them. This CDR3 has 13 residues.

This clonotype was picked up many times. The CDR3, as DNA: TGCAGTGACCATAGTTGGTCAGGAGGAAACACCATATATTTT. Protein: CSDHSWSGGNTIYF. J is TRBJ1-3 and V is TRBV20-1; D remains unclear. Germline CDR1 and CDR2: DFQATT and SNEGSKA (reference sequence). CDR3 length equals 14 residues. Trimming shortened V by 7 bases and J by 4 bases, and 17 bases separated the two germline ends.

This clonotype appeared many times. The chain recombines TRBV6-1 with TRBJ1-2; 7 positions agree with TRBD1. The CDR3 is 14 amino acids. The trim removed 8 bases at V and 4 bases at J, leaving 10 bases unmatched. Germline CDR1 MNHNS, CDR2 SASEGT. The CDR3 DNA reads TGTGCCAGCTTAGACAGGGAGCGTGTCTATGGCTACACCTTC. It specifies CASLDRERVYGYTF.

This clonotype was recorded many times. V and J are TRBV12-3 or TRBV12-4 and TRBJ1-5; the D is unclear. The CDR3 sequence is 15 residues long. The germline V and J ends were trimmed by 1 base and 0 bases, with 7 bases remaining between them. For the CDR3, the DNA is TGTGCCAGCAGTTTAGGGGGAGGTAGCAATCAGCCCCAGCATTTT. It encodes CASSLGGGSNQPQHF.

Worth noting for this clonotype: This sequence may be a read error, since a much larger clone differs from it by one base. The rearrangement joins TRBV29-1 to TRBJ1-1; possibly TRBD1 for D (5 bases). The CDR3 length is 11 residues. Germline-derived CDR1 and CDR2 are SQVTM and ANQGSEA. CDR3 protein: CGVARGTEAFF. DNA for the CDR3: TGCGGCGTTGCTAGGGGCACTGAAGCTTTCTTT.